One sample yielded the 15 T cell receptor beta chains listed below, sequenced in a study of T-cell reconstitution after alpha-beta-depleted transplantation in children. Preparing the TCRbeta library involved the use of unique molecular identifiers. TCRdb recomputed calls from the PCR reads with MiXCR, one row per CDR3 protein. The sample includes hundreds of thousands of distinct CDR3 sequences, roughly a tenth of them seen just once. The sample here was PBMCs from the stem cell graft donor, taken from the stem cell graft. Receptors originate from a human donor who donated a stem cell graft to a child with acute lymphoblastic leukemia.

This clonotype was counted ten times or more. CDR3 sequence (DNA): TGTGCCAGCAGTTTAGCGTGGTACCAGCGGGCTGCAGATACGCAGTATTTT. Translating gives CASSLAWYQRAADTQYF. The chain is built from TRBV12-3 or TRBV12-4 and TRBJ2-3, with TRBD2 as a possible D gene (6 bases). The CDR3 covers 17 residues. V was pared by 0 bases and J by 4 bases, with 17 bases between.

This clonotype was observed a handful of times. The J gene is TRBJ2-3, the V gene TRBV9; 7 bases align to TRBD1. Germline assignment: CDR1 SGDLS and CDR2 YYNGEE. The CDR3 extends over 16 amino acids. The V segment lost 0 bases and the J segment 0 bases; nucleotides outside the gene matches: 4. CDR3 coding DNA: TGTGCCAGCAGCGTAGTAGGGGGCCTAAGCACAGATACGCAGTATTTT. Translating gives CASSVVGGLSTDTQYF.

The chain uses TRBV10-3 and TRBJ2-5, with 11 bases that match TRBD2. The CDR3 is 15 residues long. V dropped 3 bases and J dropped 4; count of bases not matched to a gene: 4. Germline CDR1 is ENHRY and CDR2 is SYGVKD. This CDR3 is CAISEASGGSETQYF. DNA of the CDR3: TGTGCCATCAGTGAAGCTAGCGGGGGGTCAGAGACCCAGTACTTC.

This clonotype turned up a few times. The V call is TRBV7-2, the J call TRBJ1-2; TRBD1 is a possible D gene (6 bases). This CDR3 spans 16 amino acids. Deletions cut 2 bases from V and 4 bases from J, with 17 bases between. The germline V gene encodes CDR1 SGHTA and CDR2 FQGNSA. The CDR3 bases are TGTGCCAGCAGCTTATCGGCTTCCGACAGGAGCTATGGCTACACCTTC. Its protein product is CASSLSASDRSYGYTF.

There are a few counts of this clonotype. The CDR3, as DNA: TGTGCCAGTAGCGAACAGGGGAACACTGAAGCTTTCTTT. Its translation: CASSEQGNTEAFF. The gene calls are TRBV19 and TRBJ1-1, with D possibly being TRBD1 (6 bases). Per the germline V gene, CDR1 is LNHDA and CDR2 is SQIVND (reference sequence). The CDR3 is 13 amino acids. V was clipped by 6 bases and J by 1 base, with 9 bases between them. The full variable domain, its missing parts supplied by reference TRBV19 and TRBJ1-1, is DGGITQSPKYLFRKEGQNVTLSCEQNLNHDAMYWYRQDPGQGLRLIYYSQIVNDFQKGDIAEGYSVSREKKESFPLTVTSAQKNPTAFYLCASSEQGNTEAFFGQGTRLTVV.

This clonotype was picked up many times. The CDR3 DNA reads as TGTGCCAGCAGTTTAGGGCAGGGGGACGAGCAGTACTTC. Protein: CASSLGQGDEQYF. The chain links TRBV12-3 or TRBV12-4 to TRBJ2-7; TRBD1 aligns across 7 bases. The V and J ends lost 1 base and 5 bases, in that order; junction bases with no gene match: 2. The CDR3 loop spans 13 amino acids.

The chain links TRBV5-1 to TRBJ2-5, with TRBD1 matching 7 bases. This CDR3 is 15 amino acids long. Per the germline V gene, CDR1 is SGHRS and CDR2 is YFSETQ. Trimming removed 4 bases from V and 2 bases from J; junction bases left unmatched: 8. The CDR3 loop is CASSPSGDRQETQYF. In DNA, the CDR3 is TGCGCCAGCAGCCCATCCGGGGACAGACAAGAGACCCAGTACTTC.

This clonotype is a singleton in its sample. Since a much larger clone is just one base distant, this may be a read error. The CDR3 does not close with the conserved phenylalanine or tryptophan, likely indicating a read error. This chain joins TRBV12-3 or TRBV12-4 and TRBJ1-2; tentative D call: TRBD1 (5 bases). CDR3 length: 15 residues. V was cut by 5 bases and J by 4 bases, with 17 bases left in between. CDR3 protein: CASSPGTATSYGYTC. CDR3 coding DNA: TGTGCCAGCAGTCCCGGGACGGCCACAAGCTATGGCTACACCTGC.

This chain links TRBV6-2 or TRBV6-3 with TRBJ1-1, with 7 bases lining up with TRBD1. In germline, CDR1 is MNHEY, CDR2 SVGEGT. The CDR3 has 16 residues. The V segment lost 0 bases and the J segment 6 bases; nucleotides outside the gene matches: 10. Here the CDR3 reads CASSYSLDRAGPEAFF. The DNA of the CDR3 is TGTGCCAGCAGTTACTCCCTCGACAGGGCGGGCCCTGAAGCTTTCTTT.

This clonotype was seen a few times. The rearrangement links TRBV5-4 to TRBJ2-1; 7 bases align to TRBD1. The CDR3 is made up of 16 amino acids. Germline loops: CDR1 SGHNT, CDR2 YYREEE (reference sequence). J was trimmed by 4 bases and V by 0 bases; bases with no gene match: 7. For the CDR3, the DNA is TGTGCCAGCAGCTTGGGGAACAGGGGTATGTACAATGAGCAGTTCTTC. The encoded protein is CASSLGNRGMYNEQFF. Complete variable domain (other parts from reference TRBV5-4 and TRBJ2-1): ETGVTQSPTHLIKTRGQQVTLRCSSQSGHNTVSWYQQALGQGPQFIFQYYREEENGRGNFPPRFSGLQFPNYSSELNVNALELDDSALYLCASSLGNRGMYNEQFFGPGTRLTVL.

This clonotype was observed a few times. The V gene is TRBV7-2, the J gene TRBJ1-3; D is possibly TRBD1 (6 bases). The germline V gene encodes CDR1 SGHTA and CDR2 FQGNSA. CDR3 length: 17 amino acids. V was clipped by 1 base and J by 0 bases, with 13 bases between them. The chain's CDR3 is CASSLVGAGTSGNTIYF. The CDR3 bases are TGTGCCAGCAGCTTAGTGGGGGCCGGTACCTCTGGAAACACCATATATTTT.

This clonotype turned up a few times. The chain combines TRBV6-7 with TRBJ2-7; no firm D call. TRBV6-7 is assigned to the ORF class and has an uncertain function. The V end lost 2 bases, the J end lost 2 bases, and 13 bases lay between the germline ends. This CDR3 comprises 15 residues. The CDR3 sequence: CASSYGRTRTYEQYF. CDR3 in DNA: TGTGCCAGCAGTTACGGACGGACGAGAACCTACGAGCAGTACTTC.

This clonotype was seen a few times. The chain uses TRBV18 and TRBJ2-3; D not resolved. The germline V and J ends were trimmed by 3 bases and 1 base, with 8 bases remaining between them. The germline V gene encodes CDR1 KGHSH and CDR2 LQKENI. This CDR3 is built from 14 residues. CDR3 bases: TGTGCCAGCTCACCCCCGACTCGCACAGATACGCAGTATTTT. Translated: CASSPPTRTDTQYF.

The V call is TRBV12-3 or TRBV12-4, the J call TRBJ2-7; TRBD1 matches 8 bases. V shed 6 bases and J 2 bases; nucleotides not matched to a gene: 3. The CDR3 runs 13 residues. The CDR3 loop is CASRGQVTYEQYF. The CDR3 bases are TGTGCCAGCAGGGGACAGGTCACCTACGAGCAGTACTTC.

The genes are TRBV6-2 or TRBV6-3 and TRBJ1-4, with D maybe TRBD1 (6 bases). Trimming shortened V by 0 bases and J by 6 bases, and 17 bases separated the two germline ends. Germline lookup yields CDR1 MNHEY and CDR2 SVGEGT. This CDR3 is built from 17 residues. The CDR3 region is CASSYSIVGATDEKLFF. CDR3 nucleotide sequence: TGTGCCAGCAGTTACTCCATTGTGGGGGCGACGGATGAAAAACTGTTTTTT.